The clone carrying this T cell receptor (beta chain) was observed a single time. These data originate in a study of blood T cell repertoires in COVID-19. Clones were sequenced by immunoSEQ multiplex PCR, and TCRdb holds only the in-frame ones, with some missing. The sample has fewer than 300,000 clones, around 90% seen once. The CDR3 is 14 amino acids. Trimming took off 5 bases at V and 3 bases at J, with 14 bases between the two ends. CDR1 is SEHNR and CDR2 is FQNEAQ in the germline V gene (reference sequence). This chain links TRBV7-9 with TRBJ2-7, with a possible D match to TRBD1 (6 bases). Sequenced: peripheral blood. The source of this sequence is a man aged 18 to 35 with active or convalescent COVID-19. The CDR3 sequence: CASSPLDRLYEQYF. The CDR3 bases are TGTGCCAGCAGCCCGTTAGACAGGCTCTACGAGCAGTACTTC.